This T cell receptor beta chain originates from a study of Ad26.COV2.S vaccination and SARS-CoV-2 variants. Turning to the study itself: By the intramuscular route, Ad26.COV2.S was given once, or twice 56 days apart.

Described treatment: some 19 received Ad26.COV2.S at low or high dose, single or two shots; roughly 5 received placebo; per-sample allocation not given. Sampling occurred on day 63 after the first vaccine or placebo injection. Donation came from an adult in Boston who was aged 18-55 years. For this clone: Antigen specificity is unknown.

The table came from immunoSEQ multiplex PCR; TCRdb's copy has only in-frame clones and leaves some out. The repertoire holds 400,000 to 500,000 clones, with roughly nine tenths as singletons. Broader study findings: Following vaccination, spike-specific CD8+ and CD4+ T cell responses reportedly exhibited substantial breadth. It was vaccine recipients, not placebo recipients, who had the higher spike-specific TCR breadth.

With 2 bases removed from V and 7 bases from J, the gap between germline ends came to 11 bases. The CDR3 length is 13 residues. In germline, CDR1 is SEHNR, CDR2 FQNEAQ (reference sequence). The specimen was peripheral blood, collected in a trial of Ad26.COV2.S vaccine versus placebo. The sequence derives from a person between 18 and 59 years old who received the Ad26.COV2.S COVID-19 vaccine or a placebo. This chain links TRBV7-9 with TRBJ2-5, with D perhaps matching TRBD2 (5 bases). DNA of the CDR3: TGTGCCAGCAGCTTATCGGGTCGGGGGACCCAGTACTTC. It translates to CASSLSGRGTQYF.